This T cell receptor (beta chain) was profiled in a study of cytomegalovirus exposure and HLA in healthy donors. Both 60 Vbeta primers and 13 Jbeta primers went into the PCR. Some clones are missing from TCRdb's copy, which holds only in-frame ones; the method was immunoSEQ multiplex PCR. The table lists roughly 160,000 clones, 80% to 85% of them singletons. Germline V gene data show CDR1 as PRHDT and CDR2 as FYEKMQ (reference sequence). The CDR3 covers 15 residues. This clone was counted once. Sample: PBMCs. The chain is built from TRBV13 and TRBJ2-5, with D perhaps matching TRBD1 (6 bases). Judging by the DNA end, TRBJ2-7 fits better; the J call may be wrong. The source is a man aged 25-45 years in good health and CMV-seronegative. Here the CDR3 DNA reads TGTGCCAGCAGCCCCCAGACAGGTCCGAACTACGAGCAGTACTTC. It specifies CASSPQTGPNYEQYF.